This T cell receptor (beta chain) originates from a study of HIV-infected patients and healthy controls. Study-wide results and caveats: Compared with untreated HIV+ repertoires, healthy controls showed roughly threefold more distinct CDR3s and higher Shannon diversity. HIV-infected repertoires had significantly higher mean Gini indices than controls, possibly reflecting oligoclonality. Slight age and sex differences between study cohorts did not explain the diversity differences. The seeming recovery of the Gini index after therapy in HIV-infected patients vanished in size-matched data.

This CDR3 region has 14 residues. The germline gives CDR1 SGHDT, CDR2 YYEEEE. V lost 0 bases, J lost 2 bases, and 7 bases lay in between. This clonotype has at least ten counts. Its specificity is not known. All unsorted peripheral T cells were captured because whole blood was used without fractionation. Reverse transcription used around 540 ng RNA and constant-region primers for alpha and beta. Using multiplexing indices, alpha and beta chain libraries were generated apart by chain-specific third strand synthesis. Via MiXCR, TCRdb re-called the 5' RACE reads, giving one row per CDR3 protein. In the table there are around 16,000 distinct CDR3 sequences, under 10% of which are singletons.

Sequencing was carried out using blood. The sequence derives from an adult in good health. The chain links TRBV5-6 to TRBJ2-3; unclear D gene. CDR3 sequence: CASSLGRNTDTQYF. In nucleotides, the CDR3 is TGTGCCAGCAGCTTGGGCAGAAACACAGATACGCAGTATTTT.